This TCR beta chain was identified during a study of shared clonotypes between healthy human individuals. This table comes from immunoSEQ multiplex PCR, and its TCRdb copy is limited to in-frame clones, with some not included. The sample includes 2 million to 2.5 million clones, around 95% of them seen just once. Regarding the study as a whole: The four-donor shared clonotypes exceeded non-shared clonotypes in generation probability, with non-shared ones scoring lower. Large depth notwithstanding, sorted-subset sequencing proved incomplete by rarefaction.

About this clone itself: What it binds is not known.

The CDR3 is made up of 15 amino acids. V gave up 2 bases and J gave up 7 bases, with 17 bases separating them. The germline CDR1 and CDR2 sequences are SGHRS and YFSETQ. The V gene is TRBV5-1, the J gene TRBJ2-3, with D maybe TRBD1 (6 bases). The receptor comes from a man aged 18-30 years in good health. The sequencing sample was made of naive CD4+ T cells sorted from blood. Subset given: CD45RA+ positively selected. The CDR3 spells CASSLGTTMFNTQYF. The CDR3 region has the DNA TGCGCCAGCAGCTTAGGGACAACCATGTTCAATACGCAGTATTTT.